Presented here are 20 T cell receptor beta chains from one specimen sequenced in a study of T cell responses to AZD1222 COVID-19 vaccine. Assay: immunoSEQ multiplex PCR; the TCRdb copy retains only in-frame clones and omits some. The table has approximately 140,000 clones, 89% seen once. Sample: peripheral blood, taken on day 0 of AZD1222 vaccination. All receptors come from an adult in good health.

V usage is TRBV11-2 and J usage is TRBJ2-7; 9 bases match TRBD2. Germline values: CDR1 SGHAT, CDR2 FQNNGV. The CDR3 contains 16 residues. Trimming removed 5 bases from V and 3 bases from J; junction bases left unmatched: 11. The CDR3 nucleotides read TGTGCCAGCAGCCTTACGGGGGGCGGGAGGGTCTACGAGCAGTACTTC. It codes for CASSLTGGGRVYEQYF. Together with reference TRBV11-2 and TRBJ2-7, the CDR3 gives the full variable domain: EAGVAQSPRYKIIEKRQSVAFWCNPISGHATLYWYQQILGQGPKLLIQFQNNGVVDDSQLPKDRFSAERLKGVDSTLKIQPAKLEDSAVYLCASSLTGGGRVYEQYFGPGTRLTVT.

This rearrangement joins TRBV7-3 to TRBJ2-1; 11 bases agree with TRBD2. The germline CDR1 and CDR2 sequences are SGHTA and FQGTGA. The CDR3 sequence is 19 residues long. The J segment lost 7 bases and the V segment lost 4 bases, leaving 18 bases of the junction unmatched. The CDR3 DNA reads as TGTGCCAGCAGCTCCCCGACTAGCGGGAATACGGTCGGGAGGAATGAGCAGTTCTTC. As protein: CASSSPTSGNTVGRNEQFF.

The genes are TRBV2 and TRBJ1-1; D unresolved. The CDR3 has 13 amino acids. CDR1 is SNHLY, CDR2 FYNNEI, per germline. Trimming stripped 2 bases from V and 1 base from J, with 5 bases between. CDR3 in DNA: TGTGCCAGCAGTGAACAGCAGAACACTGAAGCTTTCTTT. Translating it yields CASSEQQNTEAFF.

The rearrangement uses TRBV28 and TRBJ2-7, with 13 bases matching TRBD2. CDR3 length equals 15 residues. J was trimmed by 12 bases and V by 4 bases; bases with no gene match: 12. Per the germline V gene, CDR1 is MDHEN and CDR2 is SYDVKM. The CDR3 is CASSSLPGLAGKSYF. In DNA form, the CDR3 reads TGTGCCAGCAGTTCCCTGCCGGGACTAGCGGGGAAGTCGTACTTC.

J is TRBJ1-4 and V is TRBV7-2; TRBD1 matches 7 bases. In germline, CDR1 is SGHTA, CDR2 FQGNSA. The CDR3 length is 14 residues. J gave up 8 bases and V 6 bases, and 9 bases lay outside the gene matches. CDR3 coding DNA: TGTGCCAGCAGTTATACAGGGGTTAGCGAAAAACTGTTTTTT. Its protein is CASSYTGVSEKLFF.

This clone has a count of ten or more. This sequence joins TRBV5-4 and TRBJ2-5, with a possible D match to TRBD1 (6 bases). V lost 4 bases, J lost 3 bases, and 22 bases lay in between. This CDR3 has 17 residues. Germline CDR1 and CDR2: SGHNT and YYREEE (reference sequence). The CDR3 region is CASSRIPRGLGEETQYF. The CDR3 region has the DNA TGTGCCAGCAGCCGTATCCCCAGGGGCCTCGGAGAAGAGACCCAGTACTTC.

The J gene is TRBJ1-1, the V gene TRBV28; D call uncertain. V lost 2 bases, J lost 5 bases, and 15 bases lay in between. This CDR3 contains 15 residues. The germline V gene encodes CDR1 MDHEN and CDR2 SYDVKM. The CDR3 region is CASSLDGEVATEAFF. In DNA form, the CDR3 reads TGTGCCAGCAGTTTAGATGGGGAAGTCGCTACTGAAGCTTTCTTT.

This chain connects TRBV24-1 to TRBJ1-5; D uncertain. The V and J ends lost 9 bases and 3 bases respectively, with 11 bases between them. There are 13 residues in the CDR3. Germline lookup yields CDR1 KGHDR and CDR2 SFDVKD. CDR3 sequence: CATRPSSNQPQHF. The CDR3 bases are TGTGCCACCCGTCCTTCGTCCAATCAGCCCCAGCATTTT.

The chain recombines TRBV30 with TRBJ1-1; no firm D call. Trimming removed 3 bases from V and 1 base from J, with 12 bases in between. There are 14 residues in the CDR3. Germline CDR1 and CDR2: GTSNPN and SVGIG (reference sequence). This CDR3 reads CAWRLPYKNTEAFF. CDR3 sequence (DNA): TGTGCCTGGAGGCTACCCTACAAGAACACTGAAGCTTTCTTT.

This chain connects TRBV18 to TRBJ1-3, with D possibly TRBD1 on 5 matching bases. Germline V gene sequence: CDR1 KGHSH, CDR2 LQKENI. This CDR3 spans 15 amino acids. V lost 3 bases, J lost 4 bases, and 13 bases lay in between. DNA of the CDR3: TGTGCCAGCTCACCCCTGGACACCCCGGGAAACACCATATATTTT. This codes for CASSPLDTPGNTIYF.

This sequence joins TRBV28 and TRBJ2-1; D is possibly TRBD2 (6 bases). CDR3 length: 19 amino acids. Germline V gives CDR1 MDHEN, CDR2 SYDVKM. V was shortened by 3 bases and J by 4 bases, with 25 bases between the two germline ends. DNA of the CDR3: TGTGCCAGCAGTTTGGGGGGTGTGGGCTCCGCGACAAGGTACAATGAGCAGTTCTTC. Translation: CASSLGGVGSATRYNEQFF. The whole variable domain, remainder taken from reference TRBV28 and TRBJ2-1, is DVKVTQSSRYLVKRTGEKVFLECVQDMDHENMFWYRQDPGLGLRLIYFSYDVKMKEKGDIPEGYSVSREKKERFSLILESASTNQTSMYLCASSLGGVGSATRYNEQFFGPGTRLTVL.

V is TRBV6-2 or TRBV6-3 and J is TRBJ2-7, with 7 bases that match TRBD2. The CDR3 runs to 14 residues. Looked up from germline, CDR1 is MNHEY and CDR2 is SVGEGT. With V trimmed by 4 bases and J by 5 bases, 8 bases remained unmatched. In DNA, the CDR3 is TGTGCCAGCAGTTTGGCGGGAGCGTCCCACGAGCAGTACTTC. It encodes CASSLAGASHEQYF.

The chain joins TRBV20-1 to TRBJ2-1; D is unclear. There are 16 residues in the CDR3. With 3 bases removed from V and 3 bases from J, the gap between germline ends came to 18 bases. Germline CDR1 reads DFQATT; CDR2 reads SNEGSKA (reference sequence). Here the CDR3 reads CSASFVLGPLYNEQFF. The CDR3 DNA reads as TGCAGTGCTAGTTTTGTCCTTGGCCCTCTCTACAATGAGCAGTTCTTC.

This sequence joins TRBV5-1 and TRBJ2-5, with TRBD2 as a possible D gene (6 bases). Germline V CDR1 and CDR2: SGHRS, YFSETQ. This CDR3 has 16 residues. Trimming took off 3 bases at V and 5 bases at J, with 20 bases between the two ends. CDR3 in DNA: TGCGCCAGCAGCTCCGGGAGCCAGGGCGGTGTCGAGACCCAGTACTTC. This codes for CASSSGSQGGVETQYF.

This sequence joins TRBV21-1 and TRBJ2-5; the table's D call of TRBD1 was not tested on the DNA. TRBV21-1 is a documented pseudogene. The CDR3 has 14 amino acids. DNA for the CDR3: TGTGCCAGCAGCACGGGACAGGGTGTGGAGACCCAGTACTTC. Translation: CASSTGQGVETQYF.

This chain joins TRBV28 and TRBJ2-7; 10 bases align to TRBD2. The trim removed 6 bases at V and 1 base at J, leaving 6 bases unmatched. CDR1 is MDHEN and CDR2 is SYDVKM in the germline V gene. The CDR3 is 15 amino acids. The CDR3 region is CASRMGLAQSYEQYF. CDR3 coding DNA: TGTGCCAGCAGGATGGGACTAGCGCAATCCTACGAGCAGTACTTC.

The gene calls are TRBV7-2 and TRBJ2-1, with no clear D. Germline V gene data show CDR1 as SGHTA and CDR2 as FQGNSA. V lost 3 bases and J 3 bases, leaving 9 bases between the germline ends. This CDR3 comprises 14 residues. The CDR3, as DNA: TGTGCCAGCAGCTTCGCGCTGGGCTACAATGAGCAGTTCTTC. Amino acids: CASSFALGYNEQFF.

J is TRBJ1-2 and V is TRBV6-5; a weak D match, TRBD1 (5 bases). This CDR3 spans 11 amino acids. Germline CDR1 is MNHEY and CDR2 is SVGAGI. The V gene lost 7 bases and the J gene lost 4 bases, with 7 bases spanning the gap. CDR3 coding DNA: TGTGCCAGCACAGACAGCTATGGCTACACCTTC. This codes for CASTDSYGYTF.

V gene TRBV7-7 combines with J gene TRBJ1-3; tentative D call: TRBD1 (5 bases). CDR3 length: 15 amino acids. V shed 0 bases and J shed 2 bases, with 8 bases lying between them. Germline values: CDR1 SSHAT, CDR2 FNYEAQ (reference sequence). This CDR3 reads CASSLAPGAGNTIYF. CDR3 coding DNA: TGTGCCAGCAGCTTAGCTCCGGGGGCTGGAAACACCATATATTTT.

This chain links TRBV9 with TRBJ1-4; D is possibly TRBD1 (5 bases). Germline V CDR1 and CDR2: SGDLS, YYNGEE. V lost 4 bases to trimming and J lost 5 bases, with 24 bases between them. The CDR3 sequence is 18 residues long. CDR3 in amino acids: CASSPGRRWLDTNEKLFF. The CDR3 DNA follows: TGTGCCAGCAGCCCGGGACGGAGGTGGCTGGACACGAATGAAAAACTGTTTTTT. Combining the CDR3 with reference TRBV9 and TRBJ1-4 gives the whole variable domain DSGVTQTPKHLITATGQRVTLRCSPRSGDLSVYWYQQSLDQGLQFLIQYYNGEERAKGNILERFSAQQFPDLHSELNLSSLELGDSALYFCASSPGRRWLDTNEKLFFGSGTQLSVL.